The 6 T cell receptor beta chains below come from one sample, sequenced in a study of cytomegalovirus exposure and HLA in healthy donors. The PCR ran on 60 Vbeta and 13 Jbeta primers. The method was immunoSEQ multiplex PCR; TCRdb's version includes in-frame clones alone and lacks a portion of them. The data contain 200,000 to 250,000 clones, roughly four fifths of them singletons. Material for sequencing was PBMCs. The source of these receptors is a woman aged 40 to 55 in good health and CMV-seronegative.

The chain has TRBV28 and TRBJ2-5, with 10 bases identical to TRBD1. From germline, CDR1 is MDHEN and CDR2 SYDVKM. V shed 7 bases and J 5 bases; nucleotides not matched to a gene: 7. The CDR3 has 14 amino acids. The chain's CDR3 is CASKTGGSRETQYF. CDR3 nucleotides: TGTGCCAGCAAGACAGGGGGCTCTAGGGAGACCCAGTACTTC.

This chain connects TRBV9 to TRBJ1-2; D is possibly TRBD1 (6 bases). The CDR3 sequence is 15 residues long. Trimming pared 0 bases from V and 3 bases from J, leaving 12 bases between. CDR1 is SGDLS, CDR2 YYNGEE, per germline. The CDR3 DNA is TGTGCCAGCAGCGTAGCCCAGGGGAGTTACTATGGCTACACCTTC. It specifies CASSVAQGSYYGYTF.

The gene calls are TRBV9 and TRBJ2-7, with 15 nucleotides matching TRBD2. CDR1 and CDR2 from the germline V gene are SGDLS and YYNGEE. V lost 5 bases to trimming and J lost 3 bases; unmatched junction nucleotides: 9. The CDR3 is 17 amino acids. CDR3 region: CASSRTSGRAKSYEQYF. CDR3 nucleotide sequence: TGTGCCAGCAGTAGGACTAGCGGGAGGGCCAAGAGCTACGAGCAGTACTTC. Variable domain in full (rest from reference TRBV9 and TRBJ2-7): DSGVTQTPKHLITATGQRVTLRCSPRSGDLSVYWYQQSLDQGLQFLIQYYNGEERAKGNILERFSAQQFPDLHSELNLSSLELGDSALYFCASSRTSGRAKSYEQYFGPGTRLTVT.

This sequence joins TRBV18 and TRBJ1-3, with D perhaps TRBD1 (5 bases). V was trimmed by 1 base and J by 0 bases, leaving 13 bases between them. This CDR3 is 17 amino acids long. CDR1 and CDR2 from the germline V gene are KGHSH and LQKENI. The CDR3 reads CASSPRARADSGNTIYF. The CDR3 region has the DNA TGTGCCAGCTCACCACGAGCCAGGGCTGACTCTGGAAACACCATATATTTT.

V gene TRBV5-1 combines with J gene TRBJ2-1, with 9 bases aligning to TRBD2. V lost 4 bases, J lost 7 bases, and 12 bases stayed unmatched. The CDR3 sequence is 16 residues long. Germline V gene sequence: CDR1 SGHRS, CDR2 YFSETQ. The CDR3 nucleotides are TGCGCCAGCAGCCCCCCGGGACTAGCTGAGACGAATGAGCAGTTCTTC. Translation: CASSPPGLAETNEQFF.

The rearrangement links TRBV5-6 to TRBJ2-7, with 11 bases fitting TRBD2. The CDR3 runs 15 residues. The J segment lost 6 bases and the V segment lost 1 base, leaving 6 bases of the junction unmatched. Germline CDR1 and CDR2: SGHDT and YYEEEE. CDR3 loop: CASSLFGTSGFEQYF. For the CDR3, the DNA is TGTGCCAGCAGCTTGTTCGGGACTAGCGGATTCGAGCAGTACTTC.